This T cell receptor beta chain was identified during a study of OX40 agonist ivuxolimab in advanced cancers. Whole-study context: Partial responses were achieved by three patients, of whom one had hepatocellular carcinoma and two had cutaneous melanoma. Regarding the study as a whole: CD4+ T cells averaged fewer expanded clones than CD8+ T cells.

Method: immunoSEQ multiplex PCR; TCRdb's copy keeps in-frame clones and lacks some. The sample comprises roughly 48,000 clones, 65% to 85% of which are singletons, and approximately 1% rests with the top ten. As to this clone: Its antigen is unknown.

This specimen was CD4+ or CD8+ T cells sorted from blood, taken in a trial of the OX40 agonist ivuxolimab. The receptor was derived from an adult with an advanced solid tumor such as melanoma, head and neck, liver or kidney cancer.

The CDR3 protein is CASSLGGAGGETQYF. In DNA, the CDR3 is TGTGCCAGCAGCTTAGGGGGTGCGGGGGGAGAGACCCAGTACTTC. The V and J genes are TRBV7-2 and TRBJ2-5, with 8 bases fitting TRBD2. Germline values: CDR1 SGHTA, CDR2 FQGNSA. The junction had 5 bases not matched to a gene; V was cut back by 1 base and J by 4 bases. The CDR3 extends over 15 amino acids. The variable domain in full, completed from reference TRBV7-2 and TRBJ2-5, reads GAGVSQSPSNKVTEKGKDVELRCDPISGHTALYWYRQSLGQGLEFLIYFQGNSAPDKSGLPSDRFSAERTGGSVSTLTIQRTQQEDSAVYLCASSLGGAGGETQYFGPGTRLLVL.